This T cell receptor (beta chain) was identified during a study of shared clonotypes between healthy human individuals. Libraries were prepared by immunoSEQ multiplex PCR; TCRdb keeps only in-frame clonotypes and omits some of them. The sample shows about 1.4 million clones, around 95% of them seen only once. This CDR3 is 15 amino acids long. Germline V gene data show CDR1 as MGHRA and CDR2 as YSYEKL. V lost 2 bases, J lost 4 bases, and 4 bases stayed unmatched. Input material: naive CD4+ T cells sorted from blood. As to subset: CD45RA+ positively selected. This chain uses TRBV4-1 with TRBJ2-1, with 8 bases that match TRBD2. This TCR derives from a man aged 25 to 40 in good health. CDR3 amino acids: CASSQRLALYNEQFF. The CDR3 bases are TGCGCCAGCAGCCAAAGACTAGCGCTTTACAATGAGCAGTTCTTC.